These 27 T cell receptor beta chains were all obtained from the same sample, sequenced in a study of blood T cell repertoires in COVID-19. Generated by immunoSEQ multiplex PCR, the TCRdb table keeps only in-frame clones and is missing some. The data show roughly 360,000 clones, approximately 80% seen once. The specimen was peripheral blood. These TCRs come from a human donor with acute or convalescent COVID-19. The donor label of this sample is uncertain.

This clone has just one count. The chain joins TRBV6-5 to TRBJ2-7, with no clear D. Germline CDR1 reads MNHEY; CDR2 reads SVGAGI. The CDR3 length is 15 residues. Trimming took off 7 bases at V and 0 bases at J, with 16 bases between the two ends. The CDR3: CASITRVLSSYEQYF. The CDR3 bases are TGTGCCAGCATAACTCGAGTTCTGAGCTCCTACGAGCAGTACTTC.

The CDR3, as DNA: TGTGCCAGTAGTATGGACAACCGGGTTACAAACACTGAAGCTTTCTTT. Translated: CASSMDNRVTNTEAFF. The V call is TRBV19, the J call TRBJ1-1, with a weak D call TRBD1 (5 bases). V was clipped by 3 bases and J by 2 bases, with 16 bases between them. The CDR3 is 16 residues long. Germline CDR1 and CDR2: LNHDA and SQIVND (reference sequence).

The chain employs TRBV30 and TRBJ2-3; 16 nucleotides align to TRBD2. CDR3 length equals 14 residues. The germline CDR1 and CDR2 sequences are GTSNPN and SVGIG (reference sequence). V lost 3 bases, J lost 10 bases, and 4 bases stayed unmatched. The CDR3 DNA sequence: TGTGCCTGGAGGGGACTAGCGGGGGGGAGTTCGCAGTATTTT. Translation: CAWRGLAGGSSQYF.

V usage is TRBV2 and J usage is TRBJ2-7; 9 bases map to TRBD1. V trimming: 6 bases; J trimming: 1 base; junction bases outside the gene matches: 4. The germline V gene has CDR1 SNHLY and CDR2 FYNNEI. CDR3 length equals 14 residues. CDR3 sequence: CASSFGTGSYEQYF. In nucleotides, the CDR3 is TGTGCCAGCAGCTTCGGGACAGGGTCCTACGAGCAGTACTTC. The whole variable domain, filled in from reference TRBV2 and TRBJ2-7, reads EPEVTQTPSHQVTQMGQEVILRCVPISNHLYFYWYRQILGQKVEFLVSFYNNEISEKSEIFDDQFSVERPDGSNFTLKIRSTKLEDSAMYFCASSFGTGSYEQYFGPGTRLTVT.

V and J are TRBV11-2 and TRBJ2-1; perhaps TRBD1 as D (5 bases). Per germline, CDR1 SGHAT and CDR2 FQNNGV. This CDR3 is built from 14 residues. V gave up 5 bases and J gave up 5 bases, with 13 bases separating them. The CDR3 loop is CASSHHLQDNEQFF. DNA for the CDR3: TGTGCCAGCAGCCATCACTTACAGGACAATGAGCAGTTCTTC.

This chain joins TRBV5-6 and TRBJ1-5, with 9 bases lining up with TRBD1. CDR3 length equals 17 residues. Losses at the gene ends were 3 bases for V and 0 bases for J; bases not matched to a gene: 7. Germline assignment: CDR1 SGHDT and CDR2 YYEEEE. The CDR3 DNA sequence: TGTGCCAGCAGCTCGGACAGGGGAGTAGTTAGCAATCAGCCCCAGCATTTT. Protein sequence: CASSSDRGVVSNQPQHF.

V and J are TRBV18 and TRBJ1-5, with 9 bases that match TRBD1. From germline, CDR1 is KGHSH and CDR2 LQKENI. After removal of 3 bases from V and 12 bases from J, the junction contained 12 bases not matched to a gene. There are 15 residues in the CDR3. DNA of the CDR3: TGTGCCAGCTCACCCTCCGGGACAGGGCAGCGACTCCAGCATTTT. Protein sequence: CASSPSGTGQRLQHF.

The J gene is TRBJ2-3, the V gene TRBV5-4; D possibly corresponds to TRBD1 (6 bases). V dropped 5 bases and J dropped 6 bases, with 13 bases sitting between them. This CDR3 has 13 residues. CDR1 is SGHNT and CDR2 is YYREEE in the germline V gene (reference sequence). CDR3 in DNA: TGTGCCAGCAGGGTAGGGGGAGTGGATACGCAGTATTTT. The encoded protein is CASRVGGVDTQYF.

The J gene is TRBJ2-7, the V gene TRBV3-1 (or the pseudogene TRBV3-2), with TRBD2 as a possible D gene (5 bases). Germline V CDR1 and CDR2: LGHDT, YNNKEL (reference sequence). The CDR3 contains 13 residues. Trimming removed 0 bases from V and 8 bases from J, with 11 bases in between. The CDR3 nucleotides are TGTGCCAGCAGCCAAGAATCCCGAGGGCAGCAGTACTTC. This gives the protein CASSQESRGQQYF.

The chain links TRBV30 to TRBJ1-2; 7 bases line up with TRBD1. The CDR3 extends over 13 amino acids. Germline CDR1 GTSNPN, CDR2 SVGIG (reference sequence). The CDR3 reads CALTGTADYGYTF. In nucleotides, the CDR3 is TGTGCTTTGACCGGGACAGCGGACTATGGCTACACCTTC.

This rearrangement joins TRBV4-1 to TRBJ2-1, with TRBD2 identical over 7 bases. Germline CDR1 MGHRA, CDR2 YSYEKL. The length of the CDR3 is 15 residues. J lost 4 bases, V lost 1 base, and 4 bases had no gene match. The CDR3 here is CASSQGGRRYNEQFF. CDR3 nucleotides: TGCGCCAGCAGCCAAGGCGGGAGAAGGTACAATGAGCAGTTCTTC.

The V and J genes are TRBV6-5 and TRBJ1-2, with a tentative D call TRBD1 (5 bases). V was trimmed by 0 bases and J by 6 bases, leaving 5 bases between them. Germline CDR1 reads MNHEY; CDR2 reads SVGAGI. The CDR3 loop spans 12 amino acids. The CDR3 here is CASSYSGDGYTF. DNA of the CDR3: TGTGCCAGCAGTTACTCAGGGGATGGCTACACCTTC.

This sequence joins TRBV7-7 and TRBJ2-7, with 12 bases aligning to TRBD2. The germline gives CDR1 SSHAT, CDR2 FNYEAQ (reference sequence). The CDR3 has 15 amino acids. J gave up 6 bases and V 2 bases, and 5 bases lay outside the gene matches. The CDR3 loop is CASSLPLLAGGEQYF. CDR3 nucleotide sequence: TGTGCCAGCAGCTTACCCTTACTAGCGGGAGGCGAGCAGTACTTC.

This clone was counted ten times or more. The chain carries TRBV7-9 and TRBJ1-5; no reliable D call. Germline lookup yields CDR1 SEHNR and CDR2 FQNEAQ (reference sequence). This CDR3 has 16 amino acids. V was clipped by 6 bases and J by 0 bases, with 15 bases between them. For the CDR3, the DNA is TGTGCCAGCAGTTCATCGACACCATATAGCAATCAGCCCCAGCATTTT. Its translation: CASSSSTPYSNQPQHF.

The genes are TRBV30 and TRBJ2-7; 7 bases map to TRBD2. V lost 2 bases to trimming and J lost 5 bases; unmatched junction nucleotides: 9. In germline, CDR1 is GTSNPN, CDR2 SVGIG (reference sequence). The CDR3 spans 14 residues. The CDR3 DNA reads TGTGCCTGGAGTAGGCGACTAGCTAGTAACGAGCAGTACTTC. Protein product: CAWSRRLASNEQYF.

This clone appeared a few times. The chain joins TRBV7-2 to TRBJ1-2; D call uncertain. The ends were cut back, 5 bases at V and 4 bases at J, with 8 bases in the middle. Germline CDR1 and CDR2: SGHTA and FQGNSA. The CDR3 has 12 amino acids. This CDR3 reads CASSPPSYGYTF. The CDR3 nucleotides read TGTGCCAGCAGCCCGCCGAGCTATGGCTACACCTTC.

The genes are TRBV7-2 and TRBJ1-4; 9 bases are a match to TRBD1. The length of the CDR3 is 16 residues. Trimming removed 4 bases from V and 3 bases from J; junction bases left unmatched: 6. Germline CDR1 and CDR2: SGHTA and FQGNSA. The CDR3 here is CASSYGTGLPNEKLFF. Here the CDR3 DNA reads TGTGCCAGCAGCTACGGGACAGGGTTGCCTAATGAAAAACTGTTTTTT.

This clone was seen once. The chain couples TRBV28 to TRBJ1-4; tentatively, D is TRBD1 (6 bases). Trimming cost V 2 bases and J 12 bases, with 16 bases left between them. Germline values: CDR1 MDHEN, CDR2 SYDVKM. The CDR3 consists of 14 residues. The CDR3 sequence is CASSLGQPFEELFF. The CDR3 bases are TGTGCCAGCAGTTTAGGACAGCCCTTCGAGGAACTGTTTTTT.

This chain's CDR3 is CASSLLTGVLSGELFF. The CDR3 bases are TGTGCCAGCAGTTTACTCACAGGGGTTTTGTCCGGGGAGCTGTTTTTT. The chain joins TRBV7-2 to TRBJ2-2; TRBD1 matches at 7 bases. With V trimmed by 6 bases and J by 6 bases, 13 bases remained unmatched. Looked up from germline, CDR1 is SGHTA and CDR2 is FQGNSA. The CDR3 extends over 16 amino acids.

This clone was observed a few times. V gene TRBV5-8 combines with J gene TRBJ1-5; D not resolved. The ends were cut back, 0 bases at V and 4 bases at J, with 11 bases in the middle. Germline CDR1 SGHTS, CDR2 YDEGEE. CDR3 length: 15 residues. The DNA of the CDR3 is TGTGCCAGCAGCTTGGGTAGTCAAGCTAATCAGCCCCAGCATTTT. Its protein product is CASSLGSQANQPQHF.

CDR3 loop: CASSLDSSLYGYTF. The CDR3, as DNA: TGTGCCAGCAGCCTGGACAGCAGTCTCTATGGCTACACCTTC. V usage is TRBV7-2 and J usage is TRBJ1-2, with D perhaps TRBD1 (6 bases). Germline CDR1 is SGHTA and CDR2 is FQGNSA. The germline V and J ends were trimmed by 5 bases and 4 bases, with 14 bases remaining between them. The CDR3 is 14 amino acids.

The chain's CDR3 is CASSSWGLSYGYTF. The CDR3 DNA is TGCGCCAGCAGTTCCTGGGGGCTAAGCTATGGCTACACCTTC. V and J are TRBV10-2 and TRBJ1-2, with D maybe TRBD1 (6 bases). This CDR3 spans 14 amino acids. The ends were cut back, 5 bases at V and 4 bases at J, with 14 bases in the middle. Per the germline V gene, CDR1 is WSHSY and CDR2 is SAAADI.

The chain employs TRBV5-4 and TRBJ1-3, with TRBD1 identical over 10 bases. With V trimmed by 0 bases and J by 1 base, 1 base remained unmatched. CDR1 is SGHNT and CDR2 is YYREEE in the germline V gene (reference sequence). The CDR3 has 16 amino acids. The CDR3 DNA reads as TGTGCCAGCAGCTTGGGACAGGGGGCTTCTGGAAACACCATATATTTT. Translation gives CASSLGQGASGNTIYF.

The chain uses TRBV7-9 and TRBJ1-1, with 7 bases aligning to TRBD1. CDR1 is SEHNR, CDR2 FQNEAQ, per germline (reference sequence). The CDR3 runs 17 residues. V was clipped by 7 bases and J by 8 bases; unmatched bases: 22. CDR3 loop: CASTPPQGVRTPREAFF. The DNA for the CDR3 is TGTGCCAGCACCCCGCCGCAGGGGGTGCGGACCCCGCGCGAAGCTTTCTTT. Full variable domain (rest looked up from reference TRBV7-9 and TRBJ1-1): DTGVSQNPRHKITKRGQNVTFRCDPISEHNRLYWYRQTLGQGPEFLTYFQNEAQLEKSRLLSDRFSAERPKGSFSTLEIQRTEQGDSAMYLCASTPPQGVRTPREAFFGQGTRLTVV.

The J gene is TRBJ1-2, the V gene TRBV6-1; 8 bases fit TRBD1. The germline V gene encodes CDR1 MNHNS and CDR2 SASEGT. Trimming removed 3 bases from V and 6 bases from J; junction bases left unmatched: 6. The CDR3 runs 14 residues. Here the CDR3 reads CASSETGTGHGYTF. The DNA for the CDR3 is TGTGCCAGCAGTGAGACCGGGACAGGCCATGGCTACACCTTC.

The chain recombines TRBV18 with TRBJ2-5; TRBD1 is a possible D gene (5 bases). V dropped 1 base and J dropped 7 bases, with 10 bases sitting between them. Germline CDR1 is KGHSH and CDR2 is LQKENI. The CDR3 contains 13 residues. CDR3 DNA: TGTGCCAGCTCACCACAAGCAGGGTGGACCCAGTACTTC. Protein product: CASSPQAGWTQYF.

The rearrangement joins TRBV25-1 to TRBJ1-1; D is unclear. V was trimmed by 4 bases and J by 9 bases, leaving 9 bases between them. Germline assignment: CDR1 MGHDK and CDR2 SYGVNS. The CDR3 has 11 amino acids. CDR3 bases: TGTGCCAGCAGTGTTCTAAACCAAGCTTTCTTT. Its protein product is CASSVLNQAFF.